A selection of T cell receptor beta chains follows, all from one sample in a study of regulatory T cells in long-lasting Graves disease. Via MiXCR, TCRdb re-called the multiplex PCR reads, giving one row per CDR3 protein. The data show fewer than 550,000 distinct CDR3 sequences, under 25% seen once. Source: peripheral blood mononuclear cells (PBMCs), taken when the disease was refractory, from a patient treated with antithyroid drugs. All receptors come from a female donor with Graves disease. Each CDR3 is given without its conserved first and last residue.

v_call: TRBV28; j_call: TRBJ2-5; cdr3_aa: ASSLSGQQETQY
v_call: TRBV12-3/TRBV12-4; j_call: TRBJ1-5; cdr3_aa: ASSALQGPNQPQH
v_call: TRBV6-5; j_call: TRBJ2-3; cdr3_aa: ASSYAGTDTQY
v_call: TRBV11-1; j_call: TRBJ1-6; cdr3_aa: ASSRTGNNSPLH
v_call: TRBV28; j_call: TRBJ1-2; cdr3_aa: ASSFTGYGYT
v_call: TRBV28; j_call: TRBJ1-2; cdr3_aa: ASSLSGGQGNYGYT
v_call: TRBV18; j_call: TRBJ2-5; cdr3_aa: ASSPRQGHQETQY
v_call: TRBV6-5; j_call: TRBJ2-5; cdr3_aa: ASSYSIGSQY
v_call: TRBV6-2/TRBV6-3; j_call: TRBJ2-5; cdr3_aa: ASSARQETQY
v_call: TRBV20-1; j_call: TRBJ1-1; cdr3_aa: SARGDGKGLADTEAF
v_call: TRBV10-3; j_call: TRBJ1-1; cdr3_aa: AISELKGTEAF
v_call: TRBV20-1; j_call: TRBJ2-7; cdr3_aa: SARGRLDRAGTGEQY
v_call: TRBV6-2/TRBV6-3; j_call: TRBJ2-7; cdr3_aa: ASSSPGSGEQY
v_call: TRBV2; j_call: TRBJ1-1; cdr3_aa: ASRLQGAPTEAF
v_call: TRBV29-1; j_call: TRBJ2-2; cdr3_aa: SVELAGGNTGELF
v_call: TRBV28; j_call: TRBJ2-7; cdr3_aa: ASSLGRGEGY
v_call: TRBV30; j_call: TRBJ1-5; cdr3_aa: AWGGHASNQPQH
v_call: TRBV4-2; j_call: TRBJ1-1; cdr3_aa: ASSTGTNTEAF
v_call: TRBV28; j_call: TRBJ2-5; cdr3_aa: ASSLATGTGVSETQY
v_call: TRBV12-3/TRBV12-4; j_call: TRBJ1-6; cdr3_aa: ASSLGRGHDSPLH
v_call: TRBV15; j_call: TRBJ1-2; cdr3_aa: ATSRDRGGYGYT
v_call: TRBV28; j_call: TRBJ1-6; cdr3_aa: ASSSLPLVGSYNSPLH
v_call: TRBV29-1; j_call: TRBJ2-5; cdr3_aa: SVELGETQY
v_call: TRBV6-2/TRBV6-3; j_call: TRBJ1-6; cdr3_aa: ASSEGTGTGRNSPLH
v_call: TRBV6-5; j_call: TRBJ1-2; cdr3_aa: ASSYSKGAPYGYT
v_call: TRBV29-1; j_call: TRBJ1-1; cdr3_aa: SARTGALDTEAF
v_call: TRBV11-3; j_call: TRBJ2-5; cdr3_aa: ASSPGSAQETQY
v_call: TRBV20-1; j_call: TRBJ2-2; cdr3_aa: SARGGTGGDTGELF
v_call: TRBV3-1; j_call: TRBJ1-6; cdr3_aa: ASSQNNSPLH
v_call: TRBV19; j_call: TRBJ2-2; cdr3_aa: ASSPTRLAEHTGELF
v_call: TRBV10-3; j_call: TRBJ2-7; cdr3_aa: AISGIAGDLSYEQY
v_call: TRBV28; j_call: TRBJ1-1; cdr3_aa: AGVGTEAF
v_call: TRBV2; j_call: TRBJ2-3; cdr3_aa: ASSTGLAGGTDTQY
v_call: TRBV29-1; j_call: TRBJ1-2; cdr3_aa: SVDRGIHGYT
v_call: TRBV30; j_call: TRBJ1-2; cdr3_aa: AWSVQGQGSGVGYT